The sample holds a few counts of the clone carrying this T cell receptor beta chain. What it recognizes is unknown. Germline V CDR1 and CDR2: SGHDN, FVKESK. This CDR3 region has 12 residues. Trimming pared 5 bases from V and 5 bases from J, leaving 7 bases between. The data were obtained in a study of beta chain features in type 1 diabetes. Findings and caveats of the study: Possible PCR preference for shorter templates applied equally to patients and controls.

It was one heparinised blood draw, averaging about 110 mL, that each donor gave. CD4+ cells of the naive, central memory, regulatory and stem cell-like memory types were sorted via CD45RO/CCR7/CD25/CD127/CD95/CD27. Of the isolated RNA, all was reverse transcribed, and so the sequenced material was expressed TCRB transcripts. Profiled with immunoSEQ multiplex PCR; TCRdb holds only in-frame clones, not every one. In the table there are almost 350,000 clones, under 8.5% of which are singletons. This clonotype was obtained from a woman between 18 and 29 years old in good health. Sequenced: central memory CD4+ T cells from blood. The chain carries TRBV14 and TRBJ1-5; maybe TRBD1 (5 bases). CDR3 protein: CASSVRDQPQHF. CDR3 bases: TGTGCCAGCAGCGTCAGGGATCAGCCCCAGCATTTT.